One T cell receptor beta chain is described in this entry. This entry is derived from a study of CD8+ T cells in alopecia areata. Sequencing relied on a cDNA template that was reverse transcribed from extracted RNA. Libraries were prepared by immunoSEQ multiplex PCR; TCRdb keeps only in-frame clonotypes and omits some of them. This sample has under 250,000 clones, with under 75% found just once. Regarding treatment: oral pan-JAK inhibitor, 5-10 mg twice daily. The CDR3 has 17 residues. Deletions cut 2 bases from V and 2 bases from J, with 21 bases between. Germline lookup yields CDR1 GTSNPN and CDR2 SVGIG (reference sequence).

V is TRBV30 and J is TRBJ1-2; D is uncertain. This material consisted of CD4+ T cells sorted from blood, taken at week 4, from a patient treated with tofacitinib. The receptor comes from a human donor with alopecia areata. CDR3 in amino acids: CAWSMERTIGLNYGYTF. In DNA, the CDR3 is TGTGCCTGGAGTATGGAGAGAACCATCGGATTAAACTATGGCTACACCTTC.